The present entry profiles one T cell receptor beta chain with its context. Its antigen is not identified. This sample is part of a study of blood T cells in healthy people across ages. Germline assignment: CDR1 SQVTM and CDR2 ANQGSEA. V gave up 6 bases and J gave up 9 bases; unmatched junction bases: 7. The CDR3 is 14 amino acids. PCR was performed a second time for roughly 7 to 12 cycles using a sample-barcoded 5' primer and a J-beta primer mix. TCRdb processed the 5' RACE reads anew with MiXCR; each CDR3 protein has one entry. The data show about 1.4 million distinct CDR3 sequences, 55% to 75% seen once. Study-wide results and limits: Not knowing donor CMV status may have confounded expanded clonotype changes. Correlation between TCR beta diversity and naive T cell percentage was strong. Estimates based on one million T cells were treated as lower bounds.

This TCR was recovered from a man in his late teens or twenties in good health. Sequencing was done on a sample of blood. V and J are TRBV29-1 and TRBJ2-1; 14 bases agree with TRBD2. DNA for the CDR3: TGCAGCGTAACCCCGGGACTAGCGGGAGCTGAGCAGTTCTTC. It codes for CSVTPGLAGAEQFF.